This T cell receptor (beta chain) was obtained from a study of regulatory T cells in long-lasting Graves disease (dated by TCRdb to the early 2020s). Broadly, across the study: Patients with newly diagnosed Graves' disease had been on antithyroid drugs for under 3 months. Persistent Graves' disease patients were compared with newly diagnosed Graves' disease patients by peripheral blood TCR sequencing and RNA sequencing. The study took place in China and was registered as a clinical trial. TCR sequencing covered 13 persistent and 20 or so newly diagnosed Graves' disease patients, 33 samples in total. The study at large found these results: Persistent Graves' disease patients showed lower TCR Shannon entropy and fewer highly expanded clones than newly diagnosed patients, suggesting clonal expansion. Sequencing and analysis were restricted to the TCR beta chain. Only peripheral blood was studied, because thyroid tissue, the primary lesion, was inaccessible. Preferential use of TRBV28, TRBJ1-2 and TRBJ2-5 was observed in persistent disease, whereas TRBV20-1 and TRBJ2-1 were favored in newly diagnosed disease. The authors acknowledged the small sample size as a limitation that may reduce accuracy. Persistent patients shared more public clonotypes among themselves (around 3,000) than newly diagnosed patients did (about 970).

A single count supports this clonotype. Its antigen remains undetermined. Base qualities are not provided; no much larger clone lies one nucleotide away. One read alone is weak evidence. The sample's time point label is to be understood as: newly diagnosed GD, antithyroid drugs for less than 3 months. For both TCR sequencing and RNA sequencing, RNA was extracted from PBMCs in TRIzol. The diagnosis of Graves' disease was made according to American Thyroid Association guidelines. Patients for the study were recruited at an endocrinology department in Xi'an, China. Each patient gave 7.5 to 10 milliliters of peripheral blood, collected in an EDTA anticoagulant tube. Ficoll Paque Plus density gradient separation was used to isolate PBMCs, and no further T cell sorting was done. An Agilent 2100 Bioanalyzer and agarose gel were used to check RNA quality, while a NanoDrop 2000 measured RNA concentration. The library relied on multiplex PCR. This sample was sequenced with an Illumina HiSeq 4000. CDR3 regions were amplified by Arm-PCR with iRepertoire HTBI primers to construct TCR beta libraries. Before sequencing, the PCR products underwent gel purification. The study's own analysis went as follows. Across samples, fewer than 70 TRBV and 15 or so TRBJ segments were identified and used for gene usage analysis of CDR3 amino acid clonotypes. COPE and FqMerger were used to merge the filtered high-quality paired reads into contigs. BLAST was used to align contigs to the IMGT TRBV, TRBD and TRBJ reference genes, and CDR3 was defined following IMGT. Highly expanded clones were defined as clonotypes with a frequency above 0.1%. Shannon entropy served as the measure of repertoire diversity, while the Gini coefficient captured V-J evenness. A clonotype found in more than one individual was treated as public. TCRdb reran the public reads through fastp at Q25 and MiXCR, keeping productive beta chains. Rows merge per CDR3 protein into single entries with the most common DNA and genes. Here the V and J calls rest on TCRdb's processing, not on the authors' analysis. Here the sample has over 450,000 distinct CDR3 sequences; around 12% occur a single time. The ten largest clones represent almost 9% of the sample.

The CDR3 sequence holds 14 residues, the cysteine and phenylalanine included. The DNA shown is the 42-base CDR3, in frame from base 1. The germline V gene (reference sequence) supplies CDR1 LGHDT and CDR2 YNNKEL. The V end loses 3 bases and the J end loses 12 bases, and a stretch of 18 bases separates them. Another study also made use of these data, one on T cells in Graves' hyperthyroidism and ophthalmopathy. As described in the second report: Stable Graves' hyperthyroidism was defined as the absence of progression to ophthalmopathy over 18 months of follow-up. Hyperthyroidism patients were newly diagnosed, with disease duration under 2 months, and aged 18 to 65 years. Patients with uncontrolled infections, other autoimmune diseases, pregnancy or lactation were excluded. Diagnoses relied on clinical symptoms, serum thyroxine and TRAb, thyroid ultrasound and orbital computed tomography. A first-round RT-PCR of the TCR CDR3 used the HTBI primer set with the Qiagen OneStep RT-PCR kit. Most expanded thyroid clonotypes (frequency above 0.001) were also detected in blood, a finding suggesting that blood repertoires may reflect thyroid immune responses. Ophthalmopathy was separated from stable hyperthyroidism by a 13 V-J signature model, with around 90% sensitivity and 81% to 82% specificity obtained in cross-validation and 80%/75% obtained in testing. In validation, progression to ophthalmopathy was predicted by the model with around 71% sensitivity and 72.22% specificity, a median of 6.5 months before onset. To identify distinguishing TCR V-J signatures, a discovery cohort of 95 to 100 patients was used, comprising 43 with Graves' ophthalmopathy and some 57 with stable Graves' hyperthyroidism. Prospective prediction of ophthalmopathy was tested in an independent validation cohort consisting of under 20 hyperthyroidism patients and some 16 patients who later progressed to ophthalmopathy. For training and testing, the 100 or so patients in the discovery cohort were randomly divided in a 7:3 ratio. In addition, the study compared T-cell repertoires in thyroid tissue and in blood from 6 or 7 Graves' hyperthyroidism patients. Once sampling was done, hyperthyroidism patients were given methimazole at a starting dose of 30 mg daily, whereas ophthalmopathy patients were given high-dose intravenous methylprednisolone. The libraries were constructed in a second round of multiplex PCR and then size-selected and purified. Paired-end sequencing of the libraries was performed with 100 bp reads on an Illumina HiSeq2000. SOAPnuke was used to process the raw data, removing reads that contained adapters or uncalled bases, had a mean Phred below 15, or lacked an exact match to the constant primer or identifier. COPE v1.2.5 was used to merge the high-quality paired reads, and each unique nucleotide sequence was defined as a clonotype. MiTCR v1.1 was used to align the clonotypes against IMGT TRBV, TRBD and TRBJ reference segments. Analysis was restricted to V-J combinations with a frequency above 0.0001, which covered approximately 99% of repertoires. A TCS score was defined as the ratio between F50 (clonal expansion) and ExV (chaos), using BLOSUM62-based TCRdist between CDR3 peptides within each V-J. Welch's t-statistics and random forest reduced 514 V-J features to 13, which were used in a naive Bayes classifier (R e1071). No statistical method was used to fix the sample size in advance, and group allocation was not hidden from the investigators. The paper reports TCR Vbeta CDR3 sequencing of about 140 peripheral blood samples: around 41 ophthalmopathy, under 85 hyperthyroidism and around 17 progressor patients.

Here the sequenced sample was peripheral blood mononuclear cells (PBMCs), taken at new diagnosis, from a patient treated with antithyroid drugs. This sequence uses TRBV3-1 and TRBJ2-1; TRBD2 is a possible D gene, resting on 6 matching bases. The sequence was collected from a woman aged 25 to 45 with Graves disease. Donor details come from another sample of the same person, matched by shared clones. The encoded CDR3 is CASSHPRGVRGQFF. In nucleotides, the sequence is TGTGCCAGCAGCCACCCCCGCGGGGTCAGAGGGCAGTTCTTC.